This TCR beta chain is from a study of beta chain features in type 1 diabetes. The entirety of the isolated RNA underwent reverse transcription, so expressed TCRB transcripts were sequenced. Libraries were prepared by immunoSEQ multiplex PCR; TCRdb keeps only in-frame clonotypes and omits some of them. The repertoire includes some 410,000 clones, approximately 10% of them detected once, and roughly 0.046% sits in the top ten. Germline CDR1 MNHNS, CDR2 SASEGT. Between the trimmed V and J ends, which lost 6 bases and 0 bases, there was a span of 9 bases. The CDR3 totals 14 residues. In its sample, this clone was seen a few times.

What was sequenced was naive CD4+ T cells from blood. This TCR came from a woman aged 18-30 years in good health. The rearrangement uses TRBV6-1 and TRBJ2-1, with D uncertain. The CDR3 sequence: CASSQLSSYNEQFF. The DNA for the CDR3 is TGTGCCAGCAGCCAGCTCAGCTCCTACAATGAGCAGTTCTTC.